These 22 T cell receptor beta chains share one sample of origin, sequenced in a study of T-cell reconstitution after alpha-beta-depleted transplantation in children. Unique molecular identifiers were used to barcode this TCRbeta library. TCRdb passed the PCR reads through MiXCR, listing each CDR3 protein once. The data show about 250,000 distinct CDR3 sequences, about 24% seen once. Sequenced material: PBMCs, mostly from graft donor cells, taken 360 days after TCRalphabeta/CD19-depleted stem cell transplant. The origin of the receptors is a female patient between 2 and 15 years old who had a stem cell transplant for congenital amegakaryocytic thrombocytopenia, so the T cells may come from the graft donor.

The V gene is TRBV30, the J gene TRBJ2-7; D perhaps matches TRBD2 (6 bases). V dropped 4 bases and J dropped 12 bases, with 25 bases sitting between them. Germline V gene lookup returns CDR1 GTSNPN and CDR2 SVGIG (reference sequence). This CDR3 region has 14 residues. CDR3 region: CAWKQAGSSSCRYF. In DNA form, the CDR3 reads TGTGCCTGGAAACAGGCGGGATCCTCCTCCTGTAGGTACTTC.

The gene calls are TRBV5-1 and TRBJ2-7, with 8 bases that match TRBD1. The CDR3 covers 15 residues. Germline trimming cut 1 base from V and 1 base from J; bases unmatched to any gene: 4. CDR1 is SGHRS, CDR2 YFSETQ, per germline. CDR3 sequence reads: CASSLNQGASYEQYF. For the CDR3, the DNA is TGCGCCAGCAGCTTGAATCAGGGGGCATCCTACGAGCAGTACTTC.

V usage is TRBV5-1 and J usage is TRBJ1-2; D is uncertain. V dropped 0 bases and J dropped 8 bases, with 17 bases sitting between them. The germline V gene has CDR1 SGHRS and CDR2 YFSETQ. This CDR3 has 15 amino acids. CDR3 sequence (DNA): TGCGCCAGCAGCTTGGCCGAGGGAATAGTGGACGGCTACACCTTC. Its protein product is CASSLAEGIVDGYTF.

This clonotype was seen a few times. The chain links TRBV7-9 to TRBJ2-1; D is ambiguous. The CDR3 contains 14 residues. V was clipped by 1 base and J by 10 bases, with 14 bases between them. The germline gives CDR1 SEHNR, CDR2 FQNEAQ (reference sequence). CDR3 sequence: CASSLGSPAGEQFF. The CDR3 region has the DNA TGTGCCAGCAGCTTAGGTAGCCCAGCAGGCGAGCAGTTCTTC.

The chain uses TRBV5-1 and TRBJ1-2; TRBD1 matches at 10 bases. Germline trimming cut 3 bases from V and 8 bases from J; bases unmatched to any gene: 4. This CDR3 is 13 amino acids long. Germline CDR1 is SGHRS and CDR2 is YFSETQ. CDR3 sequence (DNA): TGCGCCAGCAGCTACGGGACAGGGGACGGCTACACCTTC. Translated, it gives CASSYGTGDGYTF.

Remarks on this clonotype: A much larger clone differs by one base, so this may be a read error. The CDR3 DNA follows: TGTGCCAGCAGTATCGGACACAATGAGCAGTTCTTC. Translated, it gives CASSIGHNEQFF. The V call is TRBV12-3 or TRBV12-4, the J call TRBJ2-1; D unclear. The germline V and J ends were trimmed by 5 bases and 5 bases, with 7 bases remaining between them. CDR3 length equals 12 residues.

The genes are TRBV10-3 and TRBJ2-3; 13 positions match TRBD2. V trimming: 10 bases; J trimming: 1 base; junction bases outside the gene matches: 2. Germline values: CDR1 ENHRY, CDR2 SYGVKD. This CDR3 has 14 amino acids. The CDR3 nucleotides read TGTGCCACCGGACTAGCGGGGGGCACAGATACGCAGTATTTT. Its translation is CATGLAGGTDTQYF.

This clonotype has just a few counts. The rearrangement uses TRBV28 and TRBJ2-7, with D possibly matching TRBD1 (6 bases). Looked up from germline, CDR1 is MDHEN and CDR2 is SYDVKM. The CDR3 spans 15 residues. The ends were cut back, 1 base at V and 3 bases at J, with 13 bases in the middle. The CDR3 nucleotides are TGTGCCAGCAGTTTATCTGGACAGCTTGACTACGAGCAGTACTTC. Protein product: CASSLSGQLDYEQYF.

The chain uses TRBV12-3 or TRBV12-4 and TRBJ1-1, with 11 nucleotides matching TRBD1. CDR3 length: 15 residues. V lost 4 bases to trimming and J lost 5 bases; unmatched junction nucleotides: 6. CDR3 sequence (DNA): TGTGCCAGCAGTTCCTGGACAGGGGGCGTTACTGAAGCTTTCTTT. As protein: CASSSWTGGVTEAFF.

The chain is built from TRBV4-1 and TRBJ2-1, with 10 positions matching TRBD2. Per germline, CDR1 MGHRA and CDR2 YSYEKL. The length of the CDR3 is 19 residues. Trimming took 1 base from V and 0 from J; bases not matched to a gene: 9. Written as DNA, the CDR3 is TGCGCCAGCAGCCAAGCGGTAGCGGGGGGCCAGAACTCCTACAATGAGCAGTTCTTC. This gives the protein CASSQAVAGGQNSYNEQFF.

This clonotype was seen a few times. This CDR3 is CSADYVSGGSGSYEQYF. CDR3 nucleotide sequence: TGCAGTGCCGACTACGTATCAGGGGGCTCGGGGAGCTACGAGCAGTACTTC. The chain has TRBV20-1 and TRBJ2-7; 8 nucleotides align to TRBD1. V lost 6 bases and J lost 3; bases outside the gene matches: 19. The CDR3 has 17 amino acids. The germline V gene has CDR1 DFQATT and CDR2 SNEGSKA (reference sequence).

The rearrangement uses TRBV7-9 and TRBJ2-1; TRBD1 matches 12 bases. With V trimmed by 4 bases and J by 7 bases, 5 bases remained unmatched. Germline assignment: CDR1 SEHNR and CDR2 FQNEAQ (reference sequence). The CDR3 runs to 15 residues. CDR3 coding DNA: TGTGCCAGCAGCTCCGGGACAGGGGGCTTAAATGAGCAGTTCTTC. It yields the protein CASSSGTGGLNEQFF. Using reference TRBV7-9 and TRBJ2-1 for the parts outside the CDR3, the full variable domain is DTGVSQNPRHKITKRGQNVTFRCDPISEHNRLYWYRQTLGQGPEFLTYFQNEAQLEKSRLLSDRFSAERPKGSFSTLEIQRTEQGDSAMYLCASSSGTGGLNEQFFGPGTRLTVL.

This clonotype has just a few counts. The rearrangement links TRBV12-3 or TRBV12-4 to TRBJ1-5; D is unclear. V was shortened by 6 bases and J by 1 base, with 10 bases between the two germline ends. CDR3 length equals 14 residues. DNA of the CDR3: TGTGCCAGCAGCCCGGGCCTCAGCAATCAGCCCCAGCATTTT. This encodes CASSPGLSNQPQHF.

This chain uses TRBV10-2 with TRBJ1-4; D unclear. Germline V gene data show CDR1 as WSHSY and CDR2 as SAAADI. The CDR3 length is 14 residues. Deletions cut 2 bases from V and 8 bases from J, with 12 bases between. CDR3 amino acids: CASSEARQSEKLFF. CDR3 in DNA: TGCGCCAGCAGTGAGGCGAGGCAGAGCGAAAAACTGTTTTTT.

The count of this clonotype is one. The chain couples TRBV11-1 to TRBJ2-7; unclear D gene. The CDR3 runs 13 residues. The germline V gene has CDR1 SGHAT and CDR2 FQDESV (reference sequence). V was shortened by 11 bases and J by 0 bases, with 14 bases between the two germline ends. The CDR3 nucleotides are TGTGCCGGCACATCTCTTAGCTCCTACGAGCAGTACTTC. This translates into CAGTSLSSYEQYF.

The sample holds a few counts of this clonotype. The genes are TRBV11-1 and TRBJ2-7; TRBD1 matches 8 bases. With V trimmed by 8 bases and J by 0 bases, 21 bases remained unmatched. This CDR3 has 19 residues. The germline V gene has CDR1 SGHAT and CDR2 FQDESV (reference sequence). CDR3 bases: TGTGCCAGCTCCACCACCCGAGACAGGGGACCAGAACACTCCTACGAGCAGTACTTC. It translates to CASSTTRDRGPEHSYEQYF.

In this sample, this clonotype turned up many times. The chain joins TRBV29-1 to TRBJ1-2; 8 bases match TRBD1. V lost 6 bases and J lost 3; bases outside the gene matches: 3. This CDR3 contains 12 residues. Looked up from germline, CDR1 is SQVTM and CDR2 is ANQGSEA. For the CDR3, the DNA is TGCAGCGTAGGGACAGGCTACTATGGCTACACCTTC. Translating gives CSVGTGYYGYTF.

V and J are TRBV28 and TRBJ2-1; 11 bases map to TRBD2. The CDR3 totals 14 residues. CDR1 is MDHEN and CDR2 is SYDVKM in the germline V gene. The V and J ends lost 6 bases and 13 bases, in that order; junction bases with no gene match: 11. CDR3 amino acids: CASRKLAGDVFQFF. The DNA of the CDR3 is TGTGCCAGCAGAAAACTAGCGGGAGATGTTTTTCAGTTCTTC.

This clonotype appeared a few times. This chain joins TRBV19 and TRBJ1-1; D is unclear. CDR3 size: 15 residues. Germline loops: CDR1 LNHDA, CDR2 SQIVND (reference sequence). Between the trimmed V and J ends, which lost 3 bases and 1 base, there was a span of 12 bases. The CDR3 DNA reads TGTGCCAGTAGTATTCAGGTCTGGGGGAACACTGAAGCTTTCTTT. This sequence encodes CASSIQVWGNTEAFF. Complete variable domain (other parts from reference TRBV19 and TRBJ1-1): DGGITQSPKYLFRKEGQNVTLSCEQNLNHDAMYWYRQDPGQGLRLIYYSQIVNDFQKGDIAEGYSVSREKKESFPLTVTSAQKNPTAFYLCASSIQVWGNTEAFFGQGTRLTVV.

The rearrangement links TRBV25-1 to TRBJ1-2; TRBD1 matches 8 bases. The CDR3 has 14 amino acids. V gave up 4 bases and J gave up 4 bases; unmatched junction bases: 5. Germline V gives CDR1 MGHDK, CDR2 SYGVNS. This chain's CDR3 is CASSAGTGIYGYTF. The CDR3 DNA sequence: TGTGCCAGCAGTGCCGGGACAGGAATCTATGGCTACACCTTC.

This clonotype was detected a few times. The rearrangement uses TRBV12-3 or TRBV12-4 and TRBJ2-7; D perhaps matches TRBD2 (5 bases). The CDR3 covers 14 residues. Between the trimmed V and J ends, which lost 4 bases and 4 bases, there was a span of 14 bases. The CDR3 protein is CASSYRAGRYEQYF. As DNA, the CDR3 is TGTGCCAGCAGTTATCGGGCGGGTAGATACGAGCAGTACTTC.

The chain combines TRBV20-1 with TRBJ1-1; D is unresolved. The CDR3 consists of 13 residues. V lost 5 bases to trimming and J lost 0 bases, with 10 bases between them. CDR1 is DFQATT and CDR2 is SNEGSKA in the germline V gene (reference sequence). The CDR3 coding sequence is TGCAGTGCTGAACACTTGATGAACACTGAAGCTTTCTTT. Translated: CSAEHLMNTEAFF.